The clone carrying this TCR beta chain was seen a handful of times. In the authors' workflow: Reference gene primer amplification gave nucleated cell count estimates. The repertoire was sequenced with immunoSEQ multiplex PCR; TCRdb's copy has only in-frame clones and lacks some. V, J and clone size are those of that table, while D and trimming were read from the DNA. The repertoire holds approximately 76,000 clones, roughly four fifths seen once, with around 10% in the top ten. This entry is derived from a study of blood T cell repertoires in COVID-19. Across the whole study: Nucleic acid was either cDNA or gDNA, and it came from T cells, B-cell-depleted T cells, or PBMCs.

The CDR3 runs to 15 residues. The V gene's germline CDR1 is SGHAT and CDR2 FQNNGV. The V and J ends lost 3 bases and 0 bases respectively, with 11 bases between them. The sequenced material came from peripheral blood. This chain connects TRBV11-2 to TRBJ1-1, with TRBD1 as a possible D gene (6 bases). This TCR was sampled from a man between 50 and 59 years old with acute or convalescent COVID-19. Written as DNA, the CDR3 is TGTGCCAGCAGCTTTACAGGGTTTTTGAACACTGAAGCTTTCTTT. Amino acids: CASSFTGFLNTEAFF. Using reference TRBV11-2 and TRBJ1-1 for the parts outside the CDR3, the full variable domain is EAGVAQSPRYKIIEKRQSVAFWCNPISGHATLYWYQQILGQGPKLLIQFQNNGVVDDSQLPKDRFSAERLKGVDSTLKIQPAKLEDSAVYLCASSFTGFLNTEAFFGQGTRLTVV.